This T cell receptor (beta chain) comes out of a study of radiotherapy plus CTLA-4 blockade in lung cancer. Study context: There were objective responses in 15% to 20% of patients, and around 31% had disease control.

The germline V gene encodes CDR1 SGHTA and CDR2 FQGNSA. The CDR3 consists of 16 residues. The junction had 13 bases not matched to a gene; V was cut back by 5 bases and J by 4 bases. Sequencing was performed with immunoSEQ multiplex PCR; in TCRdb, only in-frame clones are kept and a portion is missing. The table records some 23,000 clones, around 70% of them present only once. The source is a human donor with non-small cell lung cancer who had stable disease on radiotherapy plus ipilimumab. V usage is TRBV7-2 and J usage is TRBJ2-5; 7 bases align to TRBD2. Here the sequenced sample was peripheral blood, taken from a patient treated with radiotherapy plus ipilimumab. The CDR3 region is CASSPNRGVAGETQYF. The CDR3 DNA sequence: TGTGCCAGCAGCCCGAACCGGGGGGTAGCGGGAGAGACCCAGTACTTC.